The T cell receptor (beta chain) under discussion was sequenced for a study of blood T cell repertoires in COVID-19. The wider study: Donors in the United States, Italy and Spain gave samples during acute or convalescent COVID-19. Sources were T cells, B-cell-depleted T cells, or PBMCs; the material itself was cDNA or gDNA.

The study drew participants aged about 18 to 95 years from roughly 25 US areas. Cohorts were assigned according to the clinical history that participants reported. This clone was seen a few times. Profiled with immunoSEQ multiplex PCR; TCRdb holds only in-frame clones, not every one. Of around 260,000 clones in the sample, around 84% are singletons; the top ten hold approximately 4.3%. With V trimmed by 0 bases and J by 6 bases, 0 bases remained unmatched. Germline assignment: CDR1 SGHDT and CDR2 YYEEEE. This CDR3 contains 13 residues. The source of this sequence is a man between 25 and 39 years old with acute COVID-19. The chain couples TRBV5-6 to TRBJ2-4; 7 bases are shared with TRBD1. Specimen: PBMCs or T cells enriched from blood (not recorded which). CDR3 coding DNA: TGTGCCAGCAGCTTGGGACAGGGAAACATTCAGTACTTC. Encoded protein: CASSLGQGNIQYF. Full variable domain (remainder filled in from reference TRBV5-6 and TRBJ2-4): DAGVTQSPTHLIKTRGQQVTLRCSPKSGHDTVSWYQQALGQGPQFIFQYYEEEERQRGNFPDRFSGHQFPNYSSELNVNALLLGDSALYLCASSLGQGNIQYFGAGTRLSVL.